This T cell receptor beta chain was sequenced during a study of tumor-infiltrating lymphocytes in primary liver carcinoma. Germline CDR1 reads MDHEN; CDR2 reads SYDVKM. Trimming took 2 bases from V and 4 from J; bases not matched to a gene: 4. This CDR3 spans 15 amino acids. Total RNA amounting to around 540 ng was the source from which TCR beta cDNA was made with a constant-region primer. Nested multiplex PCR, run for three rounds with slightly modified ARM-PCR, yielded TCR beta libraries. Each of the first two PCR rounds ran approximately 10 cycles with TRBV1-TRBV30 forward and C-beta reverse primers. One entry per CDR3 protein results from TCRdb running MiXCR on the multiplex PCR reads. The data contain about 180,000 distinct CDR3 sequences, about 60% of them seen just once; the ten biggest clones take up approximately 70%. Unsorted whole blood served as the source of blood RNA, and germline DNA was extracted as well.

This TCR was sampled from a man aged 40-49 years with primary liver carcinoma and hepatitis B virus infection. The chain combines TRBV28 with TRBJ2-3; TRBD2 matches 9 bases. Material: peripheral blood. The CDR3 DNA sequence: TGTGCCAGCAGTTTAACGGGACTAGCCTCAGATACGCAGTATTTT. Its protein is CASSLTGLASDTQYF.